This T cell receptor beta chain was sequenced in a study of shared clonotypes between healthy human individuals. Study outcomes and limitations: The sharing of 5% to 5.5% of naive CD4 clonotypes was seen across a few donors.

V was clipped by 5 bases and J by 0 bases, with 9 bases between them. Germline values: CDR1 SGHVS, CDR2 FQNEAQ. The length of the CDR3 is 14 residues. Concerning this clone itself: Its antigen is undetermined.

Libraries were prepared by immunoSEQ multiplex PCR; TCRdb keeps only in-frame clonotypes and omits some of them. Among about 2 million clones listed, 85% to 95% were seen once. This clonotype was sampled from a man younger than 35 in good health. Source material: naive CD4+ T cells sorted from blood. Subset here: CD45RA+ positively selected. The chain carries TRBV7-8 and TRBJ2-3; D ambiguous. The CDR3 spells CASSRETSTDTQYF. The CDR3, as DNA: TGTGCCAGCAGCCGAGAAACTAGCACAGATACGCAGTATTTT. The full variable domain, with the rest looked up from reference TRBV7-8 and TRBJ2-3, is GAGVSQSPRYKVAKRGQDVALRCDPISGHVSLFWYQQALGQGPEFLTYFQNEAQLDKSGLPSDRFFAERPEGSVSTLKIQRTQQEDSAVYLCASSRETSTDTQYFGPGTRLTVL.